The rows below give T cell receptor beta chains drawn from one sample of a study of blood T cell repertoires in COVID-19. Some clones are missing from TCRdb's copy, which holds only in-frame ones; the method was immunoSEQ multiplex PCR. Among some 70,000 clones, around 86% were seen once, and the ten largest hold about 7%. The sequencing input was peripheral blood. The receptors were sampled from a man aged 50-59 years with active COVID-19. Each CDR3 is given with its conserved first and last residue. The order of the fields is clone size, J gene, V gene, D gene, CDR3 DNA, CDR3 protein. D genes are given only for firm matches. For some rows the clone size is stated as once, few or many, or as a class when expanded; others skip it.

.,TRBJ2-5,TRBV30,TRBD2,TGTGCCTGGAGTGTGGGAGGGGTGTACCAAGAGACCCAGTACTTC,CAWSVGGVYQETQYF
.,TRBJ1-2,TRBV27,TRBD1,TGTGCCAGCAGGCGACAGGGGGCGAACTATGGCTACACCTTC,CASRRQGANYGYTF
few,TRBJ2-6,TRBV5-1,TRBD1,TGCGCCAGCAGCAAAACCGGGACAGGGATCTCTGGGGCCAACGTCCTGACTTTC,CASSKTGTGISGANVLTF
once,TRBJ1-1,TRBV2,.,TGTGCCAGCAGTAGGGTTTCGGGGAACACTGAAGCTTTTTTT,CASSRVSGNTEAFF
.,TRBJ2-2,TRBV5-1,TRBD2,TGCGCCAGCTCCCCTACTAGCGGGAGAGCCGGGGAGCTGTTTTTT,CASSPTSGRAGELFF
once,TRBJ1-4,TRBV21-1,.,TGTGCCAGCAGCAAACGGCAGACAGCAACTAATGAAAAACTGTTTTTT,CASSKRQTATNEKLFF
.,TRBJ1-5,TRBV18,.,TGTGCCAGCTCACCAGCAGGGAGCAATCAGCCCCAGCATTTT,CASSPAGSNQPQHF
.,TRBJ1-1,TRBV7-9,TRBD1,TGTGCCAGCAGCTTACGGACAGGGGGCGATGGGGAAGCTTTCTTT,CASSLRTGGDGEAFF
.,TRBJ1-1,TRBV7-3,.,TGTGCCAGCAGCTTACCGGGTAGCACTGAAGCTTTCTTT,CASSLPGSTEAFF
.,TRBJ1-2,TRBV30,.,TGTGCCTGGACCAGCGGACGGACTAACTATGGCTACACCTTC,CAWTSGRTNYGYTF
.,TRBJ2-1,TRBV10-3,TRBD1,TGTGCCATCAGTAGCACAGGGGGCGAGATAGCCTACAATGAGCAGTTCTTC,CAISSTGGEIAYNEQFF
.,TRBJ1-1,TRBV7-2,TRBD1,TGTGCCAGCAGCCCATTCAACAGGGGGGGGACTGAAGCTTTCTTT,CASSPFNRGGTEAFF
few,TRBJ2-7,TRBV6-5,TRBD1,TGTGCCAGCAGCTCCAACAGGGGGCATAACGAGCAGTACTTC,CASSSNRGHNEQYF
.,TRBJ1-6,TRBV4-2,.,TGTGCCAGCAGCCAAGACAGGAATAATTCACCCCTCCACTTT,CASSQDRNNSPLHF
.,TRBJ2-6,TRBV27,TRBD1,TGTGCCAGCAGTTTACGACCGACAGGGGGTACTGGGGCCAACGTCCTGACTTTC,CASSLRPTGGTGANVLTF
.,TRBJ2-6,TRBV7-3,.,TGTGCCAGCAGCTCGCGGGGGCCCGGGGCCAACGTCCTGACTTTC,CASSSRGPGANVLTF
.,TRBJ2-7,TRBV5-6,TRBD2,TGTGCCAGCAGCCGCCCGGGGGGTACAGCCTTCCACAAGCAGTACTTC,CASSRPGGTAFHKQYF
once,TRBJ1-1,TRBV27,.,TGTGCCAGCAGCCAACGGGCGGGGGGGAACACTGAAGCTTTCTTT,CASSQRAGGNTEAFF
.,TRBJ2-7,TRBV10-2,.,TGCGCCAGCAGCCTAAGATCGAGCGAGCAGTACTTC,CASSLRSSEQYF
.,TRBJ2-5,TRBV3-1/TRBV3-2,.,TGTGCCAGCAGCCAAGGAGGGGGGGGTGGAGAGACCCAGTACTTC,CASSQGGGGGETQYF
.,TRBJ2-2,TRBV7-3,TRBD1,TGTGCCAGCAGCATATCCGGGACAGGGGGGACCGGGGAGCTGTTTTTT,CASSISGTGGTGELFF
.,TRBJ1-1,TRBV9,.,TGTGCCAGCACCTCGGGGGGAATCACTGAAGCTTTCTTT,CASTSGGITEAFF
.,TRBJ1-1,TRBV6-2/TRBV6-3,TRBD1,TGTGCCAGCAGTCCGGACAGGCACCTTGAAGCTTTCTTT,CASSPDRHLEAFF
.,TRBJ1-3,TRBV6-6,TRBD1,TGTGCCAGCACCCTAGACAGGGTGGGAAACACCATATATTTT,CASTLDRVGNTIYF
.,TRBJ2-7,TRBV7-2,TRBD1,TGTGCCAGCAGATCGGGACAGCCTACCTACGAGCAGTACTTC,CASRSGQPTYEQYF
.,TRBJ1-1,TRBV25-1,.,TGTGCCAGCAGTGAGAGAGGCACGGCTTTAAACACTGAAGCTTTCTTT,CASSERGTALNTEAFF
.,TRBJ2-7,TRBV28,TRBD2,TGTGCCAGTACGTCGACTAGCGGGGACTACGAGCAGTACTTC,CASTSTSGDYEQYF
.,TRBJ2-4,TRBV5-5,TRBD2,TGTGCCAGCAGCTCCATAGCGGGAATGGACATTCAGTACTTC,CASSSIAGMDIQYF
.,TRBJ1-5,TRBV7-2,.,TGTGCCAGCAGCGCCGGACAGTATAGCAATCAGCCCCAGCATTTT,CASSAGQYSNQPQHF
few,TRBJ2-7,TRBV7-2,.,TGTGCCAGCAGCGTAAGCAGCGGTAGCTACGAGCAGTACTTC,CASSVSSGSYEQYF
.,TRBJ1-2,TRBV12-3/TRBV12-4,.,TGTGCCAGCAGTTTACAGGGTTCTTTCTACACCTTC,CASSLQGSFYTF
.,TRBJ2-1,TRBV24-1,TRBD2,TGTGCCACCAGGGGTATAGCGGGAGGCCACAATGAGCAGTTCTTC,CATRGIAGGHNEQFF
once,TRBJ2-5,TRBV25-1,.,TGTGCCAGCAGTGAATTCGGATGGGCAGGGAAGAAAGAGACCCAGTACTTC,CASSEFGWAGKKETQYF
.,TRBJ2-7,TRBV6-5,TRBD1,TGTGCCAGCGGTAGGGGGCGGATCTACGAGCAGTACTTC,CASGRGRIYEQYF
.,TRBJ1-5,TRBV5-5,.,TGTGCCAGCAGCTTCCTTCAGAACGGGAGCAATCAGCCCCAGCATTTT,CASSFLQNGSNQPQHF
.,TRBJ1-4,TRBV7-2,.,TGTGCCAGCAGCACTACGACGTACGAAAAACTGTTTTTT,CASSTTTYEKLFF
.,TRBJ2-3,TRBV7-8,TRBD2,TGTGCCAGTCGAGCGGGGGGGTATATAGATACGCAGTATTTT,CASRAGGYIDTQYF
.,TRBJ2-2,TRBV24-1,.,TGTGCCACCAGTGATAGGGGCGGGGAGCTGTTTTTT,CATSDRGGELFF
.,TRBJ2-7,TRBV19,TRBD1,TGTGCCAGTAGTATGGGACAGATCTACGAGCAGTACTTC,CASSMGQIYEQYF
.,TRBJ1-6,TRBV5-1,.,TGCGCCAGCAGCTTGGATCAGGCTCGGGGAACCCTCCACTTT,CASSLDQARGTLHF
once,TRBJ2-5,TRBV24-1,.,TGTGCCACCAGTGAATACAGGAAAGAGACCCAGTACTTC,CATSEYRKETQYF
.,TRBJ1-1,TRBV21-1,.,TGTGCCAGCAGCAAAGATAGGAACACTGAAGCTTTCTTT,CASSKDRNTEAFF
once,TRBJ2-6,TRBV7-2,.,TGTGCCAGCAGCTTAGCGGTTAGCTCTGGGGCCAACGTCCTGACTTTC,CASSLAVSSGANVLTF
.,TRBJ2-5,TRBV5-1,TRBD2,TGCGCCAGCAGCCTTGGTGAGCTAGCGGGAGTGGGGAACCAAGAGACCCAGTACTTC,CASSLGELAGVGNQETQYF
once,TRBJ1-2,TRBV29-1,TRBD1,TGCAGCGTCGCATCAGGGGGATATGGCTACACCTTC,CSVASGGYGYTF
.,TRBJ2-3,TRBV24-1,TRBD1,TGTGCCACCAGTGATTTATCCAGGGGGCGCACAGATACGCAGTATTTT,CATSDLSRGRTDTQYF
.,TRBJ2-1,TRBV7-3,.,TGTGCCAGCAGCTTAACTAGCGGAACCTACAATGAGCAGTTCTTC,CASSLTSGTYNEQFF
.,TRBJ1-1,TRBV9,TRBD1,TGTGCCAGCAGCCCACGGACAGGGAGTATCGACACTGAAGCTTTCTTT,CASSPRTGSIDTEAFF
.,TRBJ2-3,TRBV18,TRBD1,TGTGCCAGCTCACTCACCGGGACAGGTTACCCCACAGATACGCAGTATTTT,CASSLTGTGYPTDTQYF